This TCR beta chain derives from a study of T-cell reconstitution after alpha-beta-depleted transplantation in children. Trimming cost V 6 bases and J 1 base, with 10 bases left between them. The CDR3 covers 13 residues. Germline V gene data show CDR1 as MNHEY and CDR2 as SVGEGT. Unique molecular identifiers were incorporated during preparation of the TCRbeta library. TCRdb processed the PCR reads anew with MiXCR; each CDR3 protein has one entry. The repertoire holds some 590,000 distinct CDR3 sequences, with roughly a tenth as singletons. This clonotype has only a few counts. The chain employs TRBV6-2 or TRBV6-3 and TRBJ2-7, with D unclear. This material consisted of PBMCs from the stem cell graft donor, taken from the stem cell graft. The sequence was obtained from a human donor who donated a stem cell graft to a child with acute myeloid leukemia. The DNA of the CDR3 is TGTGCCAGCAGCTTCCTGGTTTCCTACGAGCAGTACTTC. Its protein is CASSFLVSYEQYF.